This T cell receptor (beta chain) was recorded in a study of shared clonotypes between healthy human individuals. TCRdb's copy holds only in-frame clones and misses some; the assay was immunoSEQ multiplex PCR. The sample has under 550,000 clones, 95% to 97% seen once. The sample was naive CD4+ T cells sorted from blood. Indicated subset: CD45RA+ positively selected. The sequence derives from a woman aged 25-40 years in good health.

The CDR3 sequence is CASSQAVTGGVYGYTF. The DNA of the CDR3 is TGCGCCAGCAGCCAAGCCGTGACAGGGGGAGTTTATGGCTACACCTTC. The chain couples TRBV4-1 to TRBJ1-2; 9 bases match TRBD1. This CDR3 comprises 16 residues. Germline values: CDR1 MGHRA, CDR2 YSYEKL. Trimming at V came to 1 base and at J to 5 bases, leaving 8 bases not matched to a gene.